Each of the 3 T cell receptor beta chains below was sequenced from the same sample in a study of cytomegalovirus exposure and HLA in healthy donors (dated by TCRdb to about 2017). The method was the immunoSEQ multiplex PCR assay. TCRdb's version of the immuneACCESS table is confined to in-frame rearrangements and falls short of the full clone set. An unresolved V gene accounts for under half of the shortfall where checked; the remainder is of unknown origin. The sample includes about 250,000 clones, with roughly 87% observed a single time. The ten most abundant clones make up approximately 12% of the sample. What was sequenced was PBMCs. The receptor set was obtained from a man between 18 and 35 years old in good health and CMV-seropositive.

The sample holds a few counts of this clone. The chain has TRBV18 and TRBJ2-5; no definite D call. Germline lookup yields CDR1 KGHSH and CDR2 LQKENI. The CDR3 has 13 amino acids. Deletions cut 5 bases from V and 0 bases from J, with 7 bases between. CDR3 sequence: CASSSQYQETQYF. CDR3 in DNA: TGTGCCAGCTCATCTCAGTACCAAGAGACCCAGTACTTC.

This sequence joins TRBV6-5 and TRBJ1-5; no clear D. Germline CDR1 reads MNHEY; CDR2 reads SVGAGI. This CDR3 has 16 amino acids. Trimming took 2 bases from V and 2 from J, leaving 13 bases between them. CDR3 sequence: CASSYGFPQGNQPQHF. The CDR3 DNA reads TGTGCCAGCAGTTACGGCTTTCCTCAAGGCAATCAGCCCCAGCATTTT.

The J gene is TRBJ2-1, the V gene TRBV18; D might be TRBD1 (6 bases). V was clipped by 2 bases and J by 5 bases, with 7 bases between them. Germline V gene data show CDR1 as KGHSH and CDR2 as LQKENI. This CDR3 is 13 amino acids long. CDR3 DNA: TGTGCCAGCTCACCATGGGACAACAATGAGCAGTTCTTC. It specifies CASSPWDNNEQFF.